The 12 T cell receptor beta chains presented below share a single source sample, sequenced in a study of beta chain features in type 1 diabetes. Study findings and constraints: Type 1 diabetes patients showed a moderate but significant shortening of TCRB CDR3s in all four CD4+ subsets.

Of the isolated RNA, all was reverse transcribed, and so the sequenced material was expressed TCRB transcripts. Assay: immunoSEQ multiplex PCR; the TCRdb copy retains only in-frame clones and omits some. The table shows roughly 150,000 clones, with roughly 9% occurring only once. Their recognized antigens are unknown. The sequencing input was central memory CD4+ T cells from blood. Source of these receptors: a woman aged 25 to 45 with type 1 diabetes.

This clone was seen repeatedly, ten times or more. This chain connects TRBV18 to TRBJ1-2; D perhaps matches TRBD1 (6 bases). V lost 3 bases and J lost 8, with 10 bases in between. Germline V gene sequence: CDR1 KGHSH, CDR2 LQKENI. This CDR3 is built from 12 residues. Here the CDR3 DNA reads TGTGCCAGCTCACCCCGGACAGACGGCTACACCTTC. Translated: CASSPRTDGYTF.

The chain links TRBV4-2 to TRBJ1-5; possible D gene TRBD1, 6 bases. This CDR3 spans 15 amino acids. Trimming took off 0 bases at V and 6 bases at J, with 12 bases between the two ends. The V gene's germline CDR1 is LGHNA and CDR2 YNFKEQ. CDR3 in DNA: TGTGCCAGCAGCCAAGATGGGATGGGGGCTCAGCCCCAGCATTTT. Encoded protein: CASSQDGMGAQPQHF.

This CDR3 is CASSSLLGGTSYEQYF. In DNA, the CDR3 is TGTGCCAGCAGCTCCCTTCTCGGGGGGACCTCCTACGAGCAGTACTTC. This chain joins TRBV11-2 and TRBJ2-7; TRBD2 agrees at 7 bases. The CDR3 has 16 residues. Trimming took 4 bases from V and 0 from J; bases not matched to a gene: 9. Germline V gene sequence: CDR1 SGHAT, CDR2 FQNNGV.

This clone was seen only a few times. This rearrangement joins TRBV11-2 to TRBJ1-5; D remains unclear. Germline CDR1 reads SGHAT; CDR2 reads FQNNGV. The CDR3 extends over 12 amino acids. The V end lost 5 bases, the J end lost 5 bases, and 7 bases lay between the germline ends. The CDR3 coding sequence is TGTGCCAGCAGCCTAAGCCATCAGCCCCAGCATTTT. Protein product: CASSLSHQPQHF.

V usage is TRBV2 and J usage is TRBJ2-7; 7 positions agree with TRBD2. CDR1 is SNHLY and CDR2 is FYNNEI in the germline V gene. CDR3 length: 14 amino acids. The junction had 5 bases not matched to a gene; V was cut back by 5 bases and J by 1 base. The CDR3 loop reads CASSIPSGSYEQYF. The CDR3 DNA sequence: TGTGCCAGCAGTATCCCTAGCGGTTCCTACGAGCAGTACTTC.

This chain links TRBV30 with TRBJ1-2, with D possibly TRBD1 on 5 matching bases. Germline V gene sequence: CDR1 GTSNPN, CDR2 SVGIG (reference sequence). This CDR3 comprises 13 residues. V lost 5 bases to trimming and J lost 2 bases, with 12 bases between them. CDR3 loop: CAWGAPPNYGYTF. DNA of the CDR3: TGTGCCTGGGGGGCCCCCCCCAACTATGGCTACACCTTC. The full variable domain, in which reference TRBV30 and TRBJ1-2 provide the parts outside the CDR3, is SQTIHQWPATLVQPVGSPLSLECTVEGTSNPNLYWYRQAAGRGLQLLFYSVGIGQISSEVPQNLSASRPQDRQFILSSKKLLLSDSGFYLCAWGAPPNYGYTFGSGTRLTVV.

This clone was seen only a few times. The rearrangement joins TRBV27 to TRBJ2-4; 9 bases agree with TRBD1. Germline loops: CDR1 MNHEY, CDR2 SMNVEV (reference sequence). Unmatched junction bases numbered 7, after V lost 4 bases and J lost 9 bases. This CDR3 is built from 14 residues. The CDR3 spells CASSSLGQGSIQYF. CDR3 nucleotide sequence: TGTGCCAGCAGTTCACTAGGACAGGGGAGCATTCAGTACTTC.

This clone has more than one count but fewer than ten. Other DNA sequences in the same sample also yield this CDR3. V gene TRBV4-3 combines with J gene TRBJ1-3, with a possible D match to TRBD1 (6 bases). Trimming removed 3 bases at V and 1 base at J, with 7 bases between. The germline CDR1 and CDR2 sequences are LGHNA and YSLEER. CDR3 length: 14 amino acids. The CDR3 is CASSQGHSGNTIYF. The CDR3 DNA follows: TGCGCCAGCAGCCAGGGACATTCTGGAAACACCATATATTTT.

This chain links TRBV7-2 with TRBJ2-2, with 7 bases aligning to TRBD1. In germline, CDR1 is SGHTA, CDR2 FQGNSA. J lost 4 bases, V lost 5 bases, and 10 bases had no gene match. This CDR3 has 16 amino acids. The CDR3 nucleotides read TGTGCCAGCAGCCGCCAGTGGGACAGTCGCACCGGGGAGCTGTTTTTT. Its protein product is CASSRQWDSRTGELFF.

This clone appeared a few times. The chain employs TRBV30 and TRBJ2-7; the match to TRBD1 covers 10 bases. The CDR3 covers 13 residues. V gave up 7 bases and J gave up 4 bases; unmatched junction bases: 7. CDR1 and CDR2 from the germline V gene are GTSNPN and SVGIG (reference sequence). This chain's CDR3 is CASRQGATYEQYF. CDR3 DNA: TGTGCCTCAAGACAGGGGGCTACGTACGAGCAGTACTTC.

The chain is built from TRBV9 and TRBJ1-2; possible D gene TRBD1, 5 bases. Trimming cost V 3 bases and J 8 bases, with 14 bases left between them. From germline, CDR1 is SGDLS and CDR2 YYNGEE. The CDR3 is 13 residues long. CDR3 nucleotides: TGTGCCAGCAGCGAGACGGGGGAGTTGGGCTACACCTTC. The encoded protein is CASSETGELGYTF.

This clone was counted many times. The chain carries TRBV4-1 and TRBJ1-1; 11 bases match TRBD1. V dropped 3 bases and J dropped 4; count of bases not matched to a gene: 4. CDR1 and CDR2 (germline): MGHRA, YSYEKL. The CDR3 has 15 amino acids. CDR3 nucleotide sequence: TGCGCCAGCAGCCAGGGACAGGGGGGCGTCACTGAAGCTTTCTTT. Translating gives CASSQGQGGVTEAFF.